Below, 29 T cell receptor beta chains from the same sample are listed, as sequenced in a study of T-cell memory formation after mild COVID-19. TCRdb processed the 5' RACE reads anew with MiXCR; each CDR3 protein has one entry. The sample holds more than 75,000 distinct CDR3 sequences; approximately 14% are singletons and the top ten take roughly a third. Material: PBMCs or a T cell subset sorted from them (not recorded which). Receptors originate from an adult woman who had mild COVID-19 (a few samples of this study predate the infection). Cell type and time point are not known.

The chain uses TRBV29-1 and TRBJ2-2; a weak D match, TRBD1 (5 bases). This CDR3 comprises 13 residues. Trimming left V 6 bases short and J 1 base short, with 9 bases between. Germline V gene data show CDR1 as SQVTM and CDR2 as ANQGSEA. The CDR3 spells CSVPRENTGELFF. The CDR3 DNA is TGCAGCGTCCCCAGGGAGAACACCGGGGAGCTGTTTTTT.

This rearrangement joins TRBV5-6 to TRBJ1-1; D is unresolved. CDR3 size: 16 residues. V was pared by 1 base and J by 1 base, with 14 bases between. CDR1 is SGHDT and CDR2 is YYEEEE in the germline V gene. DNA for the CDR3: TGTGCCAGCAGCTTGATGGGTGTCTACGGGAACACTGAAGCTTTCTTT. Its translation is CASSLMGVYGNTEAFF.

The chain recombines TRBV21-1 with TRBJ2-7; TRBD1 was called by the table and not checked on the DNA. TRBV21-1 is termed a pseudogene. The CDR3 totals 14 residues. The CDR3: CASRGTAPYYEQYF. The CDR3 nucleotides are TGTGCCAGCAGAGGAACAGCCCCGTACTACGAGCAGTACTTC.

This clonotype occurred a few times. V is TRBV20-1 and J is TRBJ2-7, with D uncertain. The CDR3 sequence is 13 residues long. Germline V gives CDR1 DFQATT, CDR2 SNEGSKA (reference sequence). Trimming shortened V by 4 bases and J by 0 bases, and 10 bases separated the two germline ends. This CDR3 reads CSATGRSSYEQYF. The CDR3 nucleotides read TGCAGTGCTACCGGACGGAGCTCCTACGAGCAGTACTTC.

The rearrangement joins TRBV5-6 to TRBJ2-7; 7 bases line up with TRBD1. Germline V gene sequence: CDR1 SGHDT, CDR2 YYEEEE. Losses at the gene ends were 1 base for V and 3 bases for J; bases not matched to a gene: 7. The CDR3 runs 15 residues. DNA of the CDR3: TGTGCCAGCAGCTTGTCTCTTGGGACAGTCTACGAGCAGTACTTC. It translates to CASSLSLGTVYEQYF. The complete variable domain, with remaining parts taken from reference TRBV5-6 and TRBJ2-7, reads DAGVTQSPTHLIKTRGQQVTLRCSPKSGHDTVSWYQQALGQGPQFIFQYYEEEERQRGNFPDRFSGHQFPNYSSELNVNALLLGDSALYLCASSLSLGTVYEQYFGPGTRLTVT.

This clonotype was counted between two and nine times. The V and J genes are TRBV6-4 and TRBJ2-2, with D uncertain. V lost 2 bases to trimming and J lost 5 bases, with 6 bases between them. Germline assignment: CDR1 MRHNA and CDR2 SNTAGT. This CDR3 has 13 amino acids. DNA of the CDR3: TGTGCCAGCAGTGACCTCCCGACCGGGGAGCTGTTTTTT. Encoded protein: CASSDLPTGELFF.

A few counts support this clonotype. This sequence joins TRBV6-2 or TRBV6-3 and TRBJ2-1, with 7 bases identical to TRBD1. Germline CDR1 reads MNHEY; CDR2 reads SVGEGT. The CDR3 has 14 residues. The V and J ends lost 6 bases and 3 bases, in that order; junction bases with no gene match: 5. CDR3 sequence (DNA): TGTGCCAGCAGGACAGGGCCGCTCTACAATGAGCAGTTCTTC. This sequence encodes CASRTGPLYNEQFF.

This chain uses TRBV20-1 with TRBJ2-2, with unresolved D. The V end was cut by 6 bases, the J end by 1 base, with 15 bases between. The germline V gene encodes CDR1 DFQATT and CDR2 SNEGSKA (reference sequence). The CDR3 sequence is 15 residues long. CDR3 bases: TGCAGTGCCGAGTCCTCCGGCCTGAACACCGGGGAGCTGTTTTTT. Its protein product is CSAESSGLNTGELFF.

The rearrangement links TRBV27 to TRBJ1-2; TRBD1 matches at 12 bases. Germline V CDR1 and CDR2: MNHEY, SMNVEV (reference sequence). J lost 8 bases, V lost 8 bases, and 9 bases had no gene match. The CDR3 has 14 residues. The CDR3, as DNA: TGTGCCAGCGGGGGGACAGGGGGCGCGAGAGGCTACACCTTC. Amino acid sequence: CASGGTGGARGYTF.

This clonotype was seen at least ten times. V usage is TRBV4-2 and J usage is TRBJ2-4, with TRBD2 matching 9 bases. The CDR3 consists of 16 residues. Germline V lookup: CDR1 LGHNA, CDR2 YNFKEQ. With V trimmed by 4 bases and J by 8 bases, 12 bases remained unmatched. CDR3: CASSPSYSGSTDIQYF. CDR3 sequence (DNA): TGTGCCAGCAGCCCATCCTATAGCGGGAGTACGGACATTCAGTACTTC.

The chain couples TRBV9 to TRBJ2-1; D is possibly TRBD2 (5 bases). The CDR3 spans 16 residues. V dropped 4 bases and J dropped 1 base, with 15 bases sitting between them. Germline CDR1 is SGDLS and CDR2 is YYNGEE. CDR3 amino acids: CASSMSRAESYNEQFF. The CDR3 coding sequence is TGTGCCAGCAGCATGAGCAGAGCGGAGTCCTACAATGAGCAGTTCTTC.

This clonotype has a handful of counts. The chain links TRBV24-1 to TRBJ2-1; a weak D match, TRBD2 (5 bases). This CDR3 comprises 14 residues. Trimming pared 6 bases from V and 3 bases from J, leaving 11 bases between. The germline V gene encodes CDR1 KGHDR and CDR2 SFDVKD. CDR3 nucleotide sequence: TGTGCCACCAGTAGCAACGGGAACTACAATGAGCAGTTCTTC. Encoded protein: CATSSNGNYNEQFF.

A remark on this clonotype: Germline and junction disagree at one end, which may indicate a read error. V usage is TRBV18 and J usage is TRBJ1-1, with 12 bases aligning to TRBD1. There are 17 residues in the CDR3. CDR1 and CDR2 (germline): KGHSH, LQKENI. The CDR3: CASSGPGQGAILTEAFF. The CDR3 DNA reads as TGCGCCAGCTCAGGTCCGGGACAGGGGGCGATACTCACTGAAGCTTTCTTT.

This clonotype was seen only a few times. The chain recombines TRBV6-5 with TRBJ2-1, with 15 bases that match TRBD2. Trimming cost V 2 bases and J 14 bases; bases outside gene matches: 7. The germline gives CDR1 MNHEY, CDR2 SVGAGI. The CDR3 loop spans 15 amino acids. For the CDR3, the DNA is TGTGCCAGCAGTTACGGACTAGCGGGAGGGCAGAGGAAGTTCTTC. Residues: CASSYGLAGGQRKFF.

The chain uses TRBV4-3 and TRBJ2-7, with D possibly TRBD2 on 6 matching bases. Germline values: CDR1 LGHNA, CDR2 YSLEER. Trimming stripped 0 bases from V and 4 bases from J, with 16 bases between. There are 16 residues in the CDR3. The CDR3, as DNA: TGCGCCAGCAGCCAAGAAGTACGGGGGAGTCTGTACGAGCAGTACTTC. This translates into CASSQEVRGSLYEQYF.

This clonotype was recorded many times. This chain joins TRBV5-1 and TRBJ2-7; the D gene is possibly TRBD2 (5 bases). The V gene's germline CDR1 is SGHRS and CDR2 YFSETQ. V was trimmed by 4 bases and J by 7 bases, leaving 9 bases between them. The CDR3 covers 11 residues. DNA for the CDR3: TGCGCCAGCAGCCTGACTAAGGAGCAGTACTTC. This encodes CASSLTKEQYF.

The chain combines TRBV4-2 with TRBJ2-7, with 13 bases that match TRBD2. V shed 1 base, J shed 5 bases, and the junction held 14 bases outside the gene matches. Germline V gene sequence: CDR1 LGHNA, CDR2 YNFKEQ. The CDR3 is 19 residues long. CDR3 sequence (DNA): TGTGCCAGCAGCCAAGCTCCGGCACTAGCGGGGGGGCCTAGGAACGAGCAGTACTTC. Its translation is CASSQAPALAGGPRNEQYF.

The chain employs TRBV4-2 and TRBJ2-1; D remains ambiguous. The V end was cut by 4 bases, the J end by 5 bases, with 9 bases between. The CDR3 runs 13 residues. The germline CDR1 and CDR2 sequences are LGHNA and YNFKEQ. In DNA, the CDR3 is TGTGCCAGCAGCCGCGTACCCGACAATGAGCAGTTCTTC. Translating it yields CASSRVPDNEQFF.

The CDR3 sequence: CSVEEAGDNEQYF. DNA of the CDR3: TGCAGCGTTGAGGAGGCAGGGGACAACGAGCAGTACTTC. V and J are TRBV29-1 and TRBJ2-7, with TRBD1 as a possible D gene (6 bases). CDR1 SQVTM and CDR2 ANQGSEA come from the germline V gene. This CDR3 is built from 13 residues. V lost 3 bases, J lost 5 bases, and 14 bases lay in between.

The V gene is TRBV11-2, the J gene TRBJ2-7, with D maybe TRBD1 (7 bases). Trimming took 5 bases from V and 6 from J, leaving 14 bases between them. Germline CDR1 and CDR2: SGHAT and FQNNGV. The CDR3 has 13 residues. The CDR3 sequence is CASSLQGGSEQYF. As DNA, the CDR3 is TGTGCCAGCAGCCTCCAGGGGGGTAGCGAGCAGTACTTC.

This clonotype was counted only a few times. J is TRBJ1-5 and V is TRBV7-9; D not resolved. Germline loops: CDR1 SEHNR, CDR2 FQNEAQ (reference sequence). Trimming removed 0 bases from V and 7 bases from J, with 4 bases in between. This CDR3 region has 12 residues. The CDR3 DNA reads TGTGCCAGCAGCTTAGCAGGGCAGCCCCAGCATTTT. Translation: CASSLAGQPQHF.

Only a few counts were recorded for this clonotype. The genes are TRBV24-1 and TRBJ2-5, with TRBD1 matching 8 bases. Germline CDR1 is KGHDR and CDR2 is SFDVKD. The CDR3 totals 13 residues. With 6 bases clipped from V and 4 bases from J, the junction kept 3 bases outside the gene matches. In DNA form, the CDR3 reads TGTGCCACCAGTCAGGGGGCGGGAGAGACCCAGTACTTC. It specifies CATSQGAGETQYF.

This chain uses TRBV7-8 with TRBJ1-4; 9 bases agree with TRBD1. The CDR3 consists of 19 residues. Trimming removed 2 bases from V and 7 bases from J; junction bases left unmatched: 17. Germline loops: CDR1 SGHVS, CDR2 FQNEAQ. DNA for the CDR3: TGTGCCAGCAGCTTACCTAAAGAGGACAGGGGAGACTCTGGTGAAAAACTGTTTTTT. This sequence encodes CASSLPKEDRGDSGEKLFF.

The chain is built from TRBV11-2 and TRBJ1-6; D is possibly TRBD1 (6 bases). V was shortened by 9 bases and J by 3 bases, with 15 bases between the two germline ends. This CDR3 is built from 15 residues. CDR1 is SGHAT, CDR2 FQNNGV, per germline. CDR3 residues: CASTTGHNYNSPLHF. The CDR3 coding sequence is TGTGCCAGTACTACGGGACATAACTATAATTCACCCCTCCACTTT.

The chain has TRBV10-3 and TRBJ2-5; either TRBD1 or TRBD2 may fit D (5 bases each). CDR1 ENHRY and CDR2 SYGVKD come from the germline V gene. The V end was cut by 10 bases, the J end by 0 bases, with 18 bases between. The CDR3 totals 15 residues. DNA for the CDR3: TGTGCCACCAAGGGCAGGGAGTCCCACCAAGAGACCCAGTACTTC. As protein: CATKGRESHQETQYF.

This clonotype has only a few counts. This sequence joins TRBV12-3 or TRBV12-4 and TRBJ1-1; D is uncertain. V lost 7 bases to trimming and J lost 0 bases, with 6 bases between them. The CDR3 is made up of 12 amino acids. The CDR3 DNA reads TGTGCCAGCACGTACATGAACACTGAAGCTTTCTTT. Amino acid sequence: CASTYMNTEAFF.

The rearrangement links TRBV6-5 to TRBJ2-3, with 10 bases that match TRBD2. CDR1 MNHEY and CDR2 SVGAGI come from the germline V gene. The J segment lost 6 bases and the V segment lost 2 bases, leaving 8 bases of the junction unmatched. This CDR3 is built from 16 residues. CDR3 in amino acids: CASSYLAGDGEDTQYF. The CDR3 DNA reads TGTGCCAGCAGTTACCTAGCGGGAGACGGGGAGGATACGCAGTATTTT.

This chain uses TRBV12-3 or TRBV12-4 with TRBJ2-7, with D perhaps TRBD2 (6 bases). This CDR3 contains 13 residues. Trimming cost V 3 bases and J 3 bases, with 9 bases left between them. This CDR3 reads CASSFRGIYEQYF. For the CDR3, the DNA is TGTGCCAGCAGTTTTCGGGGGATCTACGAGCAGTACTTC.

The V and J genes are TRBV29-1 and TRBJ2-7, with 7 nucleotides matching TRBD1. Germline CDR1 is SQVTM and CDR2 is ANQGSEA. The CDR3 contains 15 residues. V shed 1 base and J 0 bases; nucleotides not matched to a gene: 6. CDR3 protein: CSVEGDSHYSYEQYF. CDR3 coding DNA: TGCAGCGTTGAAGGGGACAGCCACTACTCCTACGAGCAGTACTTC.